The 21 T cell receptor beta chains given below trace back to one sample, sequenced in a study of blood T cells in healthy people across ages. Next came a second PCR, run for about 7 to 12 cycles, which used a sample-barcoded 5' primer along with a J-beta primer mix. TCRdb reprocessed the 5' RACE reads via MiXCR and lists one record per CDR3 protein. The table lists around 1,900,000 distinct CDR3 sequences, 30% to 40% of them singletons. Input material: blood. These receptors came from a human donor in good health.

The chain couples TRBV29-1 to TRBJ2-5, with TRBD2 matching 8 bases. The CDR3 spans 14 residues. CDR1 is SQVTM and CDR2 is ANQGSEA in the germline V gene. V gave up 4 bases and J gave up 8 bases; unmatched junction bases: 12. DNA for the CDR3: TGCAGCGTTGGTACTAACCCTAGCGGGCCCACCCAGTACTTC. It translates to CSVGTNPSGPTQYF.

The chain recombines TRBV4-2 with TRBJ2-3, with 7 positions matching TRBD2. Germline assignment: CDR1 LGHNA and CDR2 YNFKEQ. The J segment lost 2 bases and the V segment lost 1 base, leaving 12 bases of the junction unmatched. This CDR3 comprises 18 residues. CDR3 sequence: CASSQGPDQRGYTDTQYF. In DNA, the CDR3 is TGTGCCAGCAGCCAAGGTCCAGATCAGCGGGGCTACACAGATACGCAGTATTTT.

This clonotype was counted between two and nine times. The genes are TRBV5-5 and TRBJ2-6; D is unresolved. Looked up from germline, CDR1 is SGHKS and CDR2 is YYEKEE (reference sequence). V gave up 3 bases and J gave up 0 bases, with 10 bases separating them. This CDR3 spans 16 amino acids. The CDR3: CASSSFAISGANVLTF. CDR3 nucleotide sequence: TGTGCCAGCAGCTCCTTTGCCATCTCTGGGGCCAACGTCCTGACTTTC.

This clonotype was observed a single time. The chain carries TRBV7-2 and TRBJ2-5; either TRBD1 or TRBD2 may supply D (6 bases each). The V end lost 5 bases, the J end lost 11 bases, and 18 bases lay between the germline ends. The germline gives CDR1 SGHTA, CDR2 FQGNSA. The CDR3 is 13 residues long. The CDR3 DNA sequence: TGTGCCAGCAGCCGGGACACTAGCTGGGAGCAGTACTTC. Its protein product is CASSRDTSWEQYF.

The V and J genes are TRBV20-1 and TRBJ2-5, with a tentative D call TRBD2 (7 bases). The CDR3 length is 14 residues. The V gene's germline CDR1 is DFQATT and CDR2 SNEGSKA (reference sequence). The V and J ends lost 5 bases and 6 bases respectively, with 19 bases between them. The CDR3 is CSAASGGLGKTQYF. In DNA, the CDR3 is TGCAGTGCTGCCTCCGGGGGGCTAGGGAAGACCCAGTACTTC.

This clonotype came up a few times. This chain joins TRBV4-1 and TRBJ2-1; 8 bases map to TRBD2. This CDR3 comprises 14 residues. V shed 4 bases and J 5 bases; nucleotides not matched to a gene: 4. CDR1 and CDR2 from the germline V gene are MGHRA and YSYEKL. The CDR3 here is CASSPGLGNNEQFF. CDR3 coding DNA: TGCGCCAGCAGCCCGGGACTAGGGAACAATGAGCAGTTCTTC.

This clonotype was detected only a few times. The chain links TRBV7-2 to TRBJ2-3; TRBD2 might be the D (5 bases). Germline lookup yields CDR1 SGHTA and CDR2 FQGNSA. Trimming left V 5 bases short and J 5 bases short, with 14 bases between. The CDR3 length is 14 residues. DNA of the CDR3: TGTGCCAGCAGCCCGGAGGCTGGAGGAGATACGCAGTATTTT. Translation: CASSPEAGGDTQYF.

V is TRBV6-5 and J is TRBJ2-5; 9 bases map to TRBD2. The CDR3 is 16 residues long. Germline V lookup: CDR1 MNHEY, CDR2 SVGAGI. The ends lost 2 bases at V and 5 bases at J; junction bases unmatched: 9. The CDR3: CASSYVPRGGPETQYF. CDR3 nucleotide sequence: TGTGCCAGCAGTTACGTTCCGCGGGGGGGGCCGGAGACCCAGTACTTC.

The J gene is TRBJ1-2, the V gene TRBV10-3, with a tentative D call TRBD1 (6 bases). The CDR3 length is 14 residues. The V and J ends lost 6 bases and 8 bases respectively, with 19 bases between them. The germline V gene has CDR1 ENHRY and CDR2 SYGVKD. CDR3 sequence (DNA): TGTGCCATCAGGGAAAGTCACAGGGAGTCCGGCTACACCTTC. Translating it yields CAIRESHRESGYTF.

CDR3 amino acids: CATHRDIYNEQFF. CDR3 sequence (DNA): TGTGCCACCCACCGGGACATCTACAATGAGCAGTTCTTC. V usage is TRBV6-2 or TRBV6-3 and J usage is TRBJ2-1; perhaps TRBD1 as D (6 bases). The CDR3 contains 13 residues. Trimming stripped 10 bases from V and 3 bases from J, with 13 bases between. Germline loops: CDR1 MNHEY, CDR2 SVGEGT.

This chain connects TRBV4-1 to TRBJ2-3, with D perhaps matching TRBD1 (7 bases). CDR3 length: 17 amino acids. The V gene's germline CDR1 is MGHRA and CDR2 YSYEKL. V lost 3 bases, J lost 2 bases, and 18 bases lay in between. This CDR3 is CASSQIRGVGATDTQYF. CDR3 nucleotides: TGCGCCAGCAGCCAGATCAGGGGGGTTGGGGCCACAGATACGCAGTATTTT.

The rearrangement joins TRBV7-6 to TRBJ2-1; either TRBD1 or TRBD2 may fit D (5 bases each). The germline V gene encodes CDR1 SGHVS and CDR2 FNYEAQ. Trimming took off 1 base at V and 5 bases at J, with 21 bases between the two ends. This CDR3 is 18 amino acids long. The CDR3 DNA is TGTGCCAGCAGCTTAGTGCTCGGCTACAGGAGGAAAAACAATGAGCAGTTCTTC. This gives the protein CASSLVLGYRRKNNEQFF.

This clonotype was detected only a few times. The V call is TRBV6-1, the J call TRBJ2-7, with TRBD1 matching 9 bases. CDR3 length: 15 residues. Germline V gene lookup returns CDR1 MNHNS and CDR2 SASEGT. Unmatched junction bases numbered 6, after V lost 3 bases and J lost 3 bases. CDR3 region: CASSEPRDRVYEQYF. DNA of the CDR3: TGTGCCAGCAGTGAGCCCCGGGACAGGGTCTACGAGCAGTACTTC.

Notes on this clonotype: A read error may explain this, as a much larger clone is one base away. The V call is TRBV20-1, the J call TRBJ2-1, with D possibly being TRBD2 (7 bases). The J call may be mistaken, given a closer DNA end match to TRBJ2-7. The CDR3 runs to 15 residues. CDR1 is DFQATT and CDR2 is SNEGSKA in the germline V gene (reference sequence). The CDR3 DNA reads TGCAGTGCCCCGGGGGGCTCCAAAGGGTACAATGAGCAGTACTTC. It is translated as CSAPGGSKGYNEQYF.

CDR3 in amino acids: CASSSSRGQTEAFF. DNA of the CDR3: TGTGCCAGCAGTTCCTCTCGGGGGCAGACTGAAGCTTTCTTT. V usage is TRBV3-1 and J usage is TRBJ1-1; D is possibly TRBD1 (6 bases). This CDR3 is built from 14 residues. From germline, CDR1 is LGHDT and CDR2 YNNKEL (reference sequence). V was pared by 6 bases and J by 5 bases, with 16 bases between.

This clonotype showed up just once. This rearrangement joins TRBV25-1 to TRBJ2-3; TRBD2 matches at 8 bases. Germline CDR1 and CDR2: MGHDK and SYGVNS. The CDR3 loop spans 15 amino acids. The V and J ends lost 6 bases and 4 bases, in that order; junction bases with no gene match: 9. CDR3 in DNA: TGTGCCAGCAGGTTGGAAGCGGGGGATCCAGATACGCAGTATTTT. This gives the protein CASRLEAGDPDTQYF.

The V and J genes are TRBV20-1 and TRBJ2-2, with 7 bases lining up with TRBD2. Trimming removed 6 bases from V and 5 bases from J; junction bases left unmatched: 9. Looked up from germline, CDR1 is DFQATT and CDR2 is SNEGSKA (reference sequence). This CDR3 spans 14 amino acids. CDR3 nucleotide sequence: TGCAGTGCACCCACTAGCGTTGGTACCGGGGAGCTGTTTTTT. This translates into CSAPTSVGTGELFF.

This clonotype appeared a few times. This chain uses TRBV18 with TRBJ1-1; D gene ambiguous. Per germline, CDR1 KGHSH and CDR2 LQKENI. There are 16 residues in the CDR3. V dropped 5 bases and J dropped 3 bases, with 19 bases sitting between them. The CDR3 loop is CASSSLQSRGYTEAFF. CDR3 in DNA: TGTGCCAGCTCATCGTTACAGTCACGGGGATACACTGAAGCTTTCTTT.

The gene calls are TRBV20-1 and TRBJ1-5; TRBD1 matches 8 bases. The length of the CDR3 is 14 residues. Germline CDR1 and CDR2: DFQATT and SNEGSKA (reference sequence). V was clipped by 6 bases and J by 5 bases; unmatched bases: 9. CDR3 coding DNA: TGCAGTGCCACCCGGACAGGGTCGGATCAGCCCCAGCATTTT. The encoded protein is CSATRTGSDQPQHF.

This rearrangement joins TRBV29-1 to TRBJ2-1; no clear D. V was trimmed by 5 bases and J by 6 bases, leaving 11 bases between them. Germline assignment: CDR1 SQVTM and CDR2 ANQGSEA. The CDR3 runs to 12 residues. The CDR3 nucleotides are TGCAGCGTTAAGTGGGGTTGCAATGAGCAGTTCTTC. Translation gives CSVKWGCNEQFF.

This clonotype showed up just once. CDR3 region: CASSGGLAGGLSEQFF. In DNA, the CDR3 is TGTGCCAGCAGCGGAGGACTAGCGGGGGGGCTCAGTGAGCAGTTCTTC. This chain connects TRBV7-9 to TRBJ2-1; 15 bases fit TRBD2. V shed 5 bases and J 9 bases; nucleotides not matched to a gene: 8. The CDR3 covers 16 residues. CDR1 is SEHNR and CDR2 is FQNEAQ in the germline V gene (reference sequence).